These 2 T cell receptor beta chains were all obtained from the same sample, sequenced in a study of T cell repertoires in cytomegalovirus infection. These TCRs are of unknown antigen specificity. A single record per CDR3 protein comes from TCRdb applying MiXCR to the reads. Here the sample spans approximately 390,000 distinct CDR3 sequences, roughly 34% being singletons. The material was cultured PBMCs, obtained from culture after CMV antigen stimulation. The receptors here all came from a human donor in good health (CMV status not recorded). Some clones in this sample may be carry-over from other donors' samples.

The chain links TRBV20-1 to TRBJ2-3, with 8 bases that match TRBD2. V was pared by 4 bases and J by 0 bases, with 0 bases of the junction left unmatched. Germline V gives CDR1 DFQATT, CDR2 SNEGSKA (reference sequence). The CDR3 spans 13 residues. The CDR3 sequence is CSAIAGSTDTQYF. CDR3 in DNA: TGCAGTGCTATAGCGGGGAGCACAGATACGCAGTATTTT.

This clonotype was seen repeatedly, ten times or more. This chain's CDR3 is CASSTPRLGERGEQFF. The CDR3 coding sequence is TGTGCCAGCAGCACACCCCGTTTGGGGGAGCGGGGTGAGCAGTTCTTC. The chain has TRBV7-2 and TRBJ2-1; 7 nucleotides align to TRBD2. J was trimmed by 9 bases and V by 5 bases; bases with no gene match: 16. The CDR3 length is 16 residues. Germline V gene lookup returns CDR1 SGHTA and CDR2 FQGNSA.